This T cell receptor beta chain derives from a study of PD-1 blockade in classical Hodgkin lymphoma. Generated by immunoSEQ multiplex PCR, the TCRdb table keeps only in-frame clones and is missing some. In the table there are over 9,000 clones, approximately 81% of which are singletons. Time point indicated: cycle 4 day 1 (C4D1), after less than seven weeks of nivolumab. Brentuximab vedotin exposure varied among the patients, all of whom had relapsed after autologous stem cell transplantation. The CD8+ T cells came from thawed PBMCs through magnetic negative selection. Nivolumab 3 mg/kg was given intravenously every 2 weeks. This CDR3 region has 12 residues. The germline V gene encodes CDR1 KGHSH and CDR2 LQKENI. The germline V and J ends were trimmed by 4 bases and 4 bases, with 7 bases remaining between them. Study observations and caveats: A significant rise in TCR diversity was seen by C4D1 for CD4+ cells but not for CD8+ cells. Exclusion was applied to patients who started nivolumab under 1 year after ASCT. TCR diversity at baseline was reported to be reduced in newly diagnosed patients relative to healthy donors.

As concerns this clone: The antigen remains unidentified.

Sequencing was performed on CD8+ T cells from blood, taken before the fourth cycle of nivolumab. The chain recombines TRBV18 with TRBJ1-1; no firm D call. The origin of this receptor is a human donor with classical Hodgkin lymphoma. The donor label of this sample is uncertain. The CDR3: CASSREGTEAFF. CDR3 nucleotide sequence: TGTGCCAGCTCACGGGAGGGCACTGAAGCTTTCTTT.